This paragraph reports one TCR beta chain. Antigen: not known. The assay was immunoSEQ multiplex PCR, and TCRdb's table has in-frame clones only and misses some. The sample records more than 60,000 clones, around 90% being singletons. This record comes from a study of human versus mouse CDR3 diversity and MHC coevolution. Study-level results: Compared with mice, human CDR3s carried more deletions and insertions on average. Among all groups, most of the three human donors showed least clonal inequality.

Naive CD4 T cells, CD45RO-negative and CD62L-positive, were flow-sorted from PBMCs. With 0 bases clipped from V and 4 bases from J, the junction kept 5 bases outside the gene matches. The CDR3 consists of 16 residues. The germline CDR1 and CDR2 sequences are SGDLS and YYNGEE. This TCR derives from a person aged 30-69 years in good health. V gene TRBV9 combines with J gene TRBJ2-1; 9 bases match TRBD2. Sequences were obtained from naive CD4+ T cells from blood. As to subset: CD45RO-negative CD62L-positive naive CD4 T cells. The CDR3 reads CASSVAAAGGYNEQFF. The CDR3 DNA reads TGTGCCAGCAGCGTAGCGGCGGCGGGAGGGTACAATGAGCAGTTCTTC.